This T cell receptor beta chain was observed in a study of T-cell reconstitution after alpha-beta-depleted transplantation in children. Findings of the study overall: Reportedly, only several hundred clones from non-depleted graft cells drove alpha-beta T-cell counts at about two months. It was newly produced T cells that mostly accounted for T-cell counts and diversity one year after transplant. TCRbeta diversity was high at day 60 in some patients (a result of surviving recipient T cells and thymic progenitors).

This clonotype was seen more than once but under ten times. Its matching antigen is unknown. Preparation of the TCRbeta library involved a method that used unique molecular identifiers. TCRdb reanalysed the PCR reads using MiXCR and keeps one entry per CDR3 protein. The table includes hundreds of thousands of distinct CDR3 sequences, 16% detected once. Trimming shortened V by 5 bases and J by 0 bases, and 7 bases separated the two germline ends. Germline-derived CDR1 and CDR2 are SGHVS and FQNEAQ. This CDR3 contains 13 residues. This specimen was PBMCs, mostly from graft donor cells, taken 360 days after TCRalphabeta/CD19-depleted stem cell transplant. This sequence was found in a male patient between 10 and 17 years old who had a stem cell transplant for acute lymphoblastic leukemia, so the T cells may come from the graft donor. The V and J genes are TRBV7-8 and TRBJ1-1; D is undetermined. The CDR3 loop reads CASSRYMNTEAFF. The CDR3 bases are TGTGCCAGCAGCCGGTACATGAACACTGAAGCTTTCTTT.